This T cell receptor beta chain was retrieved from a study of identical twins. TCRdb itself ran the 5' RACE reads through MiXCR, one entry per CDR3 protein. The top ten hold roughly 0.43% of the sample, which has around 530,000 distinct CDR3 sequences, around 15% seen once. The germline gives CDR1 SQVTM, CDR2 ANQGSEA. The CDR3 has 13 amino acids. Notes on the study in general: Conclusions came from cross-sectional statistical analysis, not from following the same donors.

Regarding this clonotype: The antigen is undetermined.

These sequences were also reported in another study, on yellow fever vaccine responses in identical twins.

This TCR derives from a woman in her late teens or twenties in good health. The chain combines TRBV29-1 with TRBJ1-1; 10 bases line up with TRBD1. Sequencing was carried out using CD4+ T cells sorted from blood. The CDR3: CTHTRTGGTEAFF. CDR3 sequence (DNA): TGCACTCACACAAGGACAGGGGGCACTGAAGCTTTCTTT.